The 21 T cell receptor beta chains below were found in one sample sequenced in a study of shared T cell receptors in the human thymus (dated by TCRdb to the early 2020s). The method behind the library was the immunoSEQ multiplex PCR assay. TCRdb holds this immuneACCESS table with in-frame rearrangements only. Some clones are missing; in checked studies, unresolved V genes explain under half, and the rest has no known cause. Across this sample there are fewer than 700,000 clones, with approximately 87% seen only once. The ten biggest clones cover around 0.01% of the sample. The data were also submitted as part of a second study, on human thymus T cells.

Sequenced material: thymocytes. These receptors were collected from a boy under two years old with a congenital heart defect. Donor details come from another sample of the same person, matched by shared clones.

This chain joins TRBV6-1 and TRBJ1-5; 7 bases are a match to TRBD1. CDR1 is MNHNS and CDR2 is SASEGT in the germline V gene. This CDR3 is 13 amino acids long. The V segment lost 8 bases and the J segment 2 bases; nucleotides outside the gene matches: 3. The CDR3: CASDRDGNQPQHF. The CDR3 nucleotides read TGTGCCAGCGACAGGGACGGCAATCAGCCCCAGCATTTT.

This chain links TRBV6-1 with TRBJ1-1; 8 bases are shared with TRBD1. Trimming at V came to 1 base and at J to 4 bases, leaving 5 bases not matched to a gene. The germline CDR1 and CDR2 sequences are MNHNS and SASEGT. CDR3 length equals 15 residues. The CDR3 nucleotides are TGTGCCAGCAGTGAAGACCAGGGGGCCTTCACTGAAGCTTTCTTT. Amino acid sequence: CASSEDQGAFTEAFF.

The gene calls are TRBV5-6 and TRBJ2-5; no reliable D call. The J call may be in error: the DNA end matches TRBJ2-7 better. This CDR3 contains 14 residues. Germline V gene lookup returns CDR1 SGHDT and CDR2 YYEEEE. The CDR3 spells CASSSRLETYEQYF. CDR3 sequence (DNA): TGTGCCAGCAGCTCACGACTGGAGACTTACGAGCAGTACTTC.

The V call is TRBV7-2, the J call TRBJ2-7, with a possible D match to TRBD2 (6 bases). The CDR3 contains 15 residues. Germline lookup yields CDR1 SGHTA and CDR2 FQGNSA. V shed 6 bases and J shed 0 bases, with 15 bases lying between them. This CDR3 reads CASRAFRESSYEQYF. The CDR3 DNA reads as TGTGCCAGCAGGGCCTTCCGGGAGTCCTCCTACGAGCAGTACTTC.

The chain's CDR3 is CAWSGLGDRSSSRQPQHF. CDR3 bases: TGTGCCTGGAGTGGCCTAGGGGACAGATCCTCGTCGCGTCAGCCCCAGCATTTT. The chain employs TRBV30 and TRBJ1-5; 7 bases line up with TRBD1. Germline CDR1 reads GTSNPN; CDR2 reads SVGIG (reference sequence). The CDR3 runs to 18 residues. Trimming cost V 1 base and J 6 bases; bases outside gene matches: 18.

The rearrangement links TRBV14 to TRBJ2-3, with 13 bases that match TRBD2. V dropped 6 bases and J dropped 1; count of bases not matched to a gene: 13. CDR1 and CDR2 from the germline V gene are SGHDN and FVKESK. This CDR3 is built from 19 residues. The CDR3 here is CASSSGLAGEEVRTDTQYF. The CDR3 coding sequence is TGTGCCAGCAGTTCAGGACTAGCGGGAGAGGAGGTCCGCACAGATACGCAGTATTTT.

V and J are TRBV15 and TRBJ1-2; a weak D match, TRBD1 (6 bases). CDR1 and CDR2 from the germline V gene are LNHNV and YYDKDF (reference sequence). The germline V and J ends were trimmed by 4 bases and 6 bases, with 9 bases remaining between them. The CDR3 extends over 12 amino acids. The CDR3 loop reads CATSTPGDGYTF. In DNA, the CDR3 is TGTGCCACCAGCACACCAGGGGATGGCTACACCTTC.

CDR3 nucleotides: TGTGCCTCCCCGGACAGAGCTAACTATGGCTACACCTTC. Its translation: CASPDRANYGYTF. The gene calls are TRBV30 and TRBJ1-2; TRBD1 might be the D (6 bases). The germline CDR1 and CDR2 sequences are GTSNPN and SVGIG (reference sequence). The V and J ends lost 7 bases and 0 bases respectively, with 12 bases between them. The CDR3 extends over 13 amino acids.

The DNA for the CDR3 is TGTGCCAGCAGTTTTTGGCGGTCCCTGGGAAACATTCAGTACTTC. This encodes CASSFWRSLGNIQYF. This chain uses TRBV28 with TRBJ2-4; D remains ambiguous. Trimming took 3 bases from V and 6 from J, leaving 15 bases between them. The germline V gene encodes CDR1 MDHEN and CDR2 SYDVKM. The CDR3 has 15 residues. Variable domain in full (rest from reference TRBV28 and TRBJ2-4): DVKVTQSSRYLVKRTGEKVFLECVQDMDHENMFWYRQDPGLGLRLIYFSYDVKMKEKGDIPEGYSVSREKKERFSLILESASTNQTSMYLCASSFWRSLGNIQYFGAGTRLSVL.

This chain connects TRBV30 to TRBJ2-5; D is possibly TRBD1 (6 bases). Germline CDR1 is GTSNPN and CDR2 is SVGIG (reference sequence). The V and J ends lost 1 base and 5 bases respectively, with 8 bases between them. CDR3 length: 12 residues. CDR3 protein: CAWSATGETQYF. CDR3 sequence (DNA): TGTGCCTGGAGTGCAACAGGGGAGACCCAGTACTTC. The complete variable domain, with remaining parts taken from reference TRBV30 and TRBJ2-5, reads SQTIHQWPATLVQPVGSPLSLECTVEGTSNPNLYWYRQAAGRGLQLLFYSVGIGQISSEVPQNLSASRPQDRQFILSSKKLLLSDSGFYLCAWSATGETQYFGPGTRLLVL.

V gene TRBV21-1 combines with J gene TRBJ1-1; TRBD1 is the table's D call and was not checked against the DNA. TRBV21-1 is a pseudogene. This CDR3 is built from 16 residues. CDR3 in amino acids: CASSKGRAGEYTEAFF. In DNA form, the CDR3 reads TGTGCCAGCAGCAAAGGTAGGGCAGGGGAGTACACTGAAGCTTTCTTT.

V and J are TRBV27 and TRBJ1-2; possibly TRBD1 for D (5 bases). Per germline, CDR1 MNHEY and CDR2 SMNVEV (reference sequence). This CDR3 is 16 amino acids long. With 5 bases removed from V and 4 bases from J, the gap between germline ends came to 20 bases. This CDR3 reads CASSGGAVDAGYGYTF. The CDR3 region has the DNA TGTGCCAGCAGTGGAGGGGCCGTGGACGCTGGCTATGGCTACACCTTC.

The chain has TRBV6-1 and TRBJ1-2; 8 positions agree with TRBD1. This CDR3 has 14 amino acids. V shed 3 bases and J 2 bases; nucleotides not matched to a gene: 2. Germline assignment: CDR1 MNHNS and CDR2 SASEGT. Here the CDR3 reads CASSDDRGNYGYTF. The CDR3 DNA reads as TGTGCCAGCAGTGACGACAGGGGAAACTATGGCTACACCTTC.

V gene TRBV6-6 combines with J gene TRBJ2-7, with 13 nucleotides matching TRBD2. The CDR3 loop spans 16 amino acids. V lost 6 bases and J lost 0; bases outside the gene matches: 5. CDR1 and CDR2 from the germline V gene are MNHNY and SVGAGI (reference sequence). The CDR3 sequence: CASSPGLAGLSYEQYF. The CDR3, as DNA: TGTGCCAGCAGCCCGGGACTAGCGGGACTCTCCTACGAGCAGTACTTC.

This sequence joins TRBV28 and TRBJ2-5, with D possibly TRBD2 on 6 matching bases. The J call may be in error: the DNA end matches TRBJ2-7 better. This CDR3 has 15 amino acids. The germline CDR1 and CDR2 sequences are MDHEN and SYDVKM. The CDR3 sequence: CASSLRGGVAYEQYF. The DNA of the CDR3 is TGTGCCAGCAGTTTACGAGGAGGGGTAGCCTACGAGCAGTACTTC.

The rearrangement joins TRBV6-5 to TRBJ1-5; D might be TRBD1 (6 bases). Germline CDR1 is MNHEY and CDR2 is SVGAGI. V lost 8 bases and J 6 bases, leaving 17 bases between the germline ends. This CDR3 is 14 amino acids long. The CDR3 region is CASSRGGAGQPQHF. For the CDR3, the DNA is TGTGCCAGCTCCCGGGGGGGGGCGGGTCAGCCCCAGCATTTT.

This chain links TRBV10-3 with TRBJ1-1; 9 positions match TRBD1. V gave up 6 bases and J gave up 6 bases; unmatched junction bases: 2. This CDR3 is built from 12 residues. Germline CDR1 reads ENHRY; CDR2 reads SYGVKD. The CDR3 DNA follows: TGTGCCATCAGGACAGGGGGGTCTGAAGCTTTCTTT. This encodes CAIRTGGSEAFF.

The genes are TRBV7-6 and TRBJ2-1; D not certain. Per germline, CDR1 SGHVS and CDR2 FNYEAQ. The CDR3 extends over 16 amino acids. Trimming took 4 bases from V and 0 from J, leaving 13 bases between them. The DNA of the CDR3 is TGTGCCAGCAGCTGCCTAAGCGCGAGCTCCTACAATGAGCAGTTCTTC. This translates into CASSCLSASSYNEQFF. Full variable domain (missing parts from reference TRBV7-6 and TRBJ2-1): GAGVSQSPRYKVTKRGQDVALRCDPISGHVSLYWYRQALGQGPEFLTYFNYEAQQDKSGLPNDRFSAERPEGSISTLTIQRTEQRDSAMYRCASSCLSASSYNEQFFGPGTRLTVL.

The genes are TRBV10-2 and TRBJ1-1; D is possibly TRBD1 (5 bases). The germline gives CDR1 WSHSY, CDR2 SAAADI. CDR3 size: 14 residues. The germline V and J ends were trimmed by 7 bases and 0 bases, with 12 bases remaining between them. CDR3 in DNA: TGCGCCAGCACGCAACAGGAACTGAACACTGAAGCTTTCTTT. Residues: CASTQQELNTEAFF.

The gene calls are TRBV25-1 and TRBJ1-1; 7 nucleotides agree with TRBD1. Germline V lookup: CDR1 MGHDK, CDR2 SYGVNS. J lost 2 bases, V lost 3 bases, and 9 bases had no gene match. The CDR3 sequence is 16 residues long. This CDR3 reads CASSESRGTVNTEAFF. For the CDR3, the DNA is TGTGCCAGCAGTGAGTCTCGCGGGACAGTCAACACTGAAGCTTTCTTT.

The CDR3 bases are TGCGCCAGCAGTGTGCCGGTCGGTGAAAGCACAGATACGCAGTATTTT. Translating gives CASSVPVGESTDTQYF. The rearrangement uses TRBV10-2 and TRBJ2-3; D not resolved. V lost 4 bases, J lost 0 bases, and 14 bases lay in between. The CDR3 extends over 16 amino acids. Germline V gives CDR1 WSHSY, CDR2 SAAADI.